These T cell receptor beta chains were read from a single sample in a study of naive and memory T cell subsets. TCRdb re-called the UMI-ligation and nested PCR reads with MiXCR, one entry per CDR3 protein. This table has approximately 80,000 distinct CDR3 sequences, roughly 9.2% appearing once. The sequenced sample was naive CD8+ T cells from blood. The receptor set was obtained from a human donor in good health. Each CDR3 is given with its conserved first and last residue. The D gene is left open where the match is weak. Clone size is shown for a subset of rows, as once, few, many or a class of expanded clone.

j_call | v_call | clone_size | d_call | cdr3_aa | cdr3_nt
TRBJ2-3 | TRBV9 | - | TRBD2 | CASSVPTGTSGRRTLPDTQYF | TGTGCCAGCAGCGTCCCCACCGGGACTAGCGGGAGGAGGACCCTACCAGATACGCAGTATTTT
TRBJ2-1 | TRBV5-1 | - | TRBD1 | CASSLARYRGLLDEQFF | TGCGCCAGCAGCTTGGCCCGATACAGGGGGCTCTTGGATGAGCAGTTCTTC
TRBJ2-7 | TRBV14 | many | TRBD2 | CASSPGTRSYEQYF | TGTGCCAGCAGCCCCGGGACTAGGTCCTACGAGCAGTACTTC
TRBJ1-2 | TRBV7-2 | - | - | CASSLVRTDGYTF | TGTGCCAGCAGCTTAGTAAGGACGGATGGCTACACCTTC
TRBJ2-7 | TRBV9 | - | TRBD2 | CASSVDSGGGYEQYF | TGTGCCAGCAGCGTAGATTCGGGAGGAGGGTACGAGCAGTACTTC
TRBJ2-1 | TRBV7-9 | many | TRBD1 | CASSPRTGENEQFF | TGTGCCAGCAGCCCACGGACAGGGGAGAATGAGCAGTTCTTC
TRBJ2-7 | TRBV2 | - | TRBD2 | CASSSGTNYEQYF | TGTGCCAGCAGTTCCGGGACTAACTACGAGCAGTACTTC
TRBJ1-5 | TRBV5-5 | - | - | CASSLDKGSNQPQHF | TGTGCCAGCAGCTTGGACAAGGGCAGCAATCAGCCCCAGCATTTT
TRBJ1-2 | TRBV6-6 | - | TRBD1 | CASSYLERGPEGGYTF | TGTGCCAGCAGTTACCTCGAGAGGGGGCCGGAGGGTGGCTACACCTTC
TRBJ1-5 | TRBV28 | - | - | CASIPLWGGGQPQHF | TGTGCCAGCATCCCGTTGTGGGGTGGAGGTCAGCCCCAGCATTTT
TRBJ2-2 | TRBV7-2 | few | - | CASSQDSFNGELFF | TGTGCCAGCAGCCAGGACAGCTTTAACGGGGAGCTGTTTTTT
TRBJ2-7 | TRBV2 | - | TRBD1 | CASRSAGTDREQYF | TGTGCCAGCAGGTCTGCTGGGACAGACCGAGAGCAGTACTTC
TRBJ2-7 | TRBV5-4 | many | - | CASSLGALEYF | TGTGCCAGCAGCTTGGGTGCGTTGGAGTACTTC
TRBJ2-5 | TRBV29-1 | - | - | CSVDKAEVPQETQYF | TGCAGCGTTGATAAGGCAGAGGTGCCTCAAGAGACCCAGTACTTC
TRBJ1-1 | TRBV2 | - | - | CASSVLTRTEAFF | TGTGCCAGCAGTGTTCTGACGCGGACTGAAGCTTTCTTT
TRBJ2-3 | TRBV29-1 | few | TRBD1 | CSVLPGTGLGPTDTQYF | TGCAGCGTTCTTCCCGGGACAGGATTGGGCCCCACAGATACGCAGTATTTT
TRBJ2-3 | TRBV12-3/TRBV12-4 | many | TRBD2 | CASSPFGLAGTQLLKDGTDTQYF | TGTGCCAGCAGTCCTTTTGGACTAGCGGGAACCCAACTGCTCAAGGACGGCACAGATACGCAGTATTTT
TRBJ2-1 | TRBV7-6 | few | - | CASSLKLEGGGQFF | TGTGCCAGCAGCTTAAAGTTGGAGGGTGGGGGGCAGTTCTTC
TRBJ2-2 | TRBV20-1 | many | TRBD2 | CSASPETSGRRELFF | TGCAGTGCTAGTCCTGAGACTAGCGGGAGGAGGGAGCTGTTTTTT
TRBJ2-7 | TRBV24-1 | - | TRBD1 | CATSGKKTGNIYEQYF | TGTGCCACCAGTGGAAAAAAGACAGGGAATATCTACGAGCAGTACTTC
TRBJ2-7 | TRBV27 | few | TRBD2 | CASSLSSGRDEQYF | TGTGCCAGCAGTTTATCCAGCGGGAGAGACGAGCAGTACTTC
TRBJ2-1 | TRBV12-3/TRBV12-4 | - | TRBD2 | CASSFPNTWGGNEQFF | TGTGCCAGCAGTTTCCCAAACACCTGGGGAGGGAATGAGCAGTTCTTC
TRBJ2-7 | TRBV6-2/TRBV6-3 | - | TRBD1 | CASSYTGGIYEQYF | TGTGCCAGCAGTTACACAGGGGGTATCTACGAGCAGTACTTC
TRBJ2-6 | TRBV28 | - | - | CASRTASGANVLTF | TGTGCCAGCAGGACAGCCTCTGGGGCCAACGTCCTGACTTTC
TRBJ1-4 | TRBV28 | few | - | CASSLRPRWTDSNEKLFF | TGTGCCAGCAGTTTACGCCCCCGCTGGACAGACTCTAATGAAAAACTGTTTTTT
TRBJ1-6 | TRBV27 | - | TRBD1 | CASSRRQGRHYNSPLHF | TGTGCCAGCAGCCGAAGACAGGGACGTCACTATAATTCACCCCTCCACTTT
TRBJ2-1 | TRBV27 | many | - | CASSSQVGVSYNEQFF | TGTGCCAGCAGTTCTCAGGTGGGAGTCTCCTACAATGAGCAGTTCTTC
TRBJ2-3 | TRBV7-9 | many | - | CASSLDTQYF | TGTGCCAGCAGTCTAGATACGCAGTATTTT
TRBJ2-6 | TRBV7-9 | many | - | CASSGRQALSGANVLTF | TGTGCCAGCAGCGGACGACAGGCCCTCTCTGGGGCCAACGTCCTGACTTTC
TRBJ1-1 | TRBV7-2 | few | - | CASSLGPASEAFF | TGTGCCAGCAGCTTAGGGCCAGCCTCCGAAGCTTTCTTT
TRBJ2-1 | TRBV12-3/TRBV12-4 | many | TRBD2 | CASSLSLLAGQFF | TGTGCCAGCAGTTTATCCCTTCTAGCGGGACAGTTCTTC
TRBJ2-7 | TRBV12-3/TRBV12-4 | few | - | CASSLSPSYEQYF | TGTGCCAGCAGTTTGTCTCCCTCCTACGAGCAGTACTTC
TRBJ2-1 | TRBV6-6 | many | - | CATQSGEQFF | TGTGCCACCCAAAGCGGGGAGCAGTTCTTC
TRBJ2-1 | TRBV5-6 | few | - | CASSSIGNEQFF | TGTGCCAGCAGCTCTATAGGGAATGAGCAGTTCTTC
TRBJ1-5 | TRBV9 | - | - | CASSVAKKDSRGPQHF | TGTGCCAGCAGCGTAGCTAAAAAAGACAGCCGGGGACCCCAGCATTTT
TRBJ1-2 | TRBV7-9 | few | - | CASSPQTDGYTF | TGTGCCAGCAGCCCCCAGACGGATGGCTACACCTTC
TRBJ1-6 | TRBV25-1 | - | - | CASSASGTANSPLHF | TGTGCCAGCAGTGCATCGGGGACGGCTAATTCACCCCTCCACTTT
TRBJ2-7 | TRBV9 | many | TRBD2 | CASNSGTSGYEQYF | TGTGCCAGCAATTCAGGGACTAGCGGCTACGAGCAGTACTTC
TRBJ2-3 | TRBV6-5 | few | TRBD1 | CASSYAGTVTDTQYF | TGTGCCAGCAGTTACGCAGGGACAGTCACAGATACGCAGTATTTT
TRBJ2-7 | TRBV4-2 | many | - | CASSQERGRGLSYEQYF | TGTGCCAGCAGCCAAGAGAGGGGTAGGGGACTTTCCTACGAGCAGTACTTC
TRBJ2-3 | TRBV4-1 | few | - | CASSQDRSVTDTQYF | TGCGCCAGCAGCCAAGATCGTTCTGTCACAGATACGCAGTATTTT
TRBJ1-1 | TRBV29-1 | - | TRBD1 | CSVGTGRHTEAFF | TGCAGCGTTGGGACAGGGAGACACACTGAAGCTTTCTTT
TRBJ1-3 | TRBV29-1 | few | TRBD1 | CSVRRQGSGNTIYF | TGCAGCGTCCGAAGACAGGGCTCTGGAAACACCATATATTTT
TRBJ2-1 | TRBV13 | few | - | CASSPGGWRDGYNEQFF | TGTGCCAGCAGCCCCGGCGGCTGGCGAGATGGATACAATGAGCAGTTCTTC
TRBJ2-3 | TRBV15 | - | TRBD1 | CATSTGGLTSSDTQYF | TGTGCCACCAGCACAGGGGGATTAACTTCCTCCGATACGCAGTATTTT